This TCR beta chain was recovered during a study of high-grade serous ovarian cancer treatment subgroups. The overall study: Each sample yielded on average about 7,000 unique TCR beta rearrangements from more than 13,000 reads. Regarding the study as a whole: These tumor repertoires lack spatial information from bulk sequencing. Tumors within one patient showed repertoire similarity of roughly 0.1 to 0.85.

Using immunoSEQ multiplex PCR, the repertoire was profiled, and TCRdb retains in-frame clones only, with some absent. The table has around 4,200 clones, roughly four fifths seen once. The ends were cut back, 3 bases at V and 4 bases at J, with 9 bases in the middle. The CDR3 has 13 amino acids. The germline CDR1 and CDR2 sequences are SNHLY and FYNNEI. With respect to this clone: The antigen remains undetermined.

Tumor samples were taken before definitive surgery or chemotherapy. This receptor was taken from a human donor with high-grade serous ovarian cancer. Sequenced material: tumor tissue. The chain carries TRBV2 and TRBJ1-2; D possibly corresponds to TRBD1 (6 bases). In nucleotides, the CDR3 is TGTGCCAGCAGTGATTGGACAGCCTATGGCTACACCTTC. Amino acids: CASSDWTAYGYTF.